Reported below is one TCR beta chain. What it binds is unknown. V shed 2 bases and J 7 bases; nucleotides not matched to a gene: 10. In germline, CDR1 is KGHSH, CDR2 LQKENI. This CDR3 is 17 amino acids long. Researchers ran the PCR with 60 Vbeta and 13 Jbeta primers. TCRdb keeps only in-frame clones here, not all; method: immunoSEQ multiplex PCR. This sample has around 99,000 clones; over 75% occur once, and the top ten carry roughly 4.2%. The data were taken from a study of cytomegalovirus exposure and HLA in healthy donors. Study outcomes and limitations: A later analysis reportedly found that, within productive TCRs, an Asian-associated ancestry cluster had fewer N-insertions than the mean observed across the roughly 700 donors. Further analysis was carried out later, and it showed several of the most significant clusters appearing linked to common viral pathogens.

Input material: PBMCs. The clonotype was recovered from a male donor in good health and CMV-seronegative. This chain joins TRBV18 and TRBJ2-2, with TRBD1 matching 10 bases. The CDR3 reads CASSPTADRGYSGELFF. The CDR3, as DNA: TGTGCCAGCTCACCAACCGCGGACAGGGGGTACAGCGGGGAGCTGTTTTTT.